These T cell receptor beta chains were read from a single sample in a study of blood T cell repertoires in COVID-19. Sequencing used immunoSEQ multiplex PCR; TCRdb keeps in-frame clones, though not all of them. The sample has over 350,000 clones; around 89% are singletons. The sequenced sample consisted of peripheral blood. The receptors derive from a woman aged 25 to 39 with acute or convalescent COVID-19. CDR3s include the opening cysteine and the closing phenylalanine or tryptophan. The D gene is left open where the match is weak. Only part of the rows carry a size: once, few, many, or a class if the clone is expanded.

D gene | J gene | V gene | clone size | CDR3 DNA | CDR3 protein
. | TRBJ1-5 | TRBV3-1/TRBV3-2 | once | TGTGCCAGCAGCCATTCTATGAATCAGCCCCAGCATTTT | CASSHSMNQPQHF
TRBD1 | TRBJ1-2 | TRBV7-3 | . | TGTGCCAGCAGCTTAGGACAGGGGGCACTGATGGGCTACACCTTC | CASSLGQGALMGYTF
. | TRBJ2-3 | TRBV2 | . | TGTGCCAGCAGTGTTAGGGCGGGGGATACGCAGTATTTT | CASSVRAGDTQYF
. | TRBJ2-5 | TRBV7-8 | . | TGTGCCAGCAGCTTCATTACTCTCCTCCAAGGGGTAGATGGGACCCAGTACTTC | CASSFITLLQGVDGTQYF
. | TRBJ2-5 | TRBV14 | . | TGTGCCAGCAGCACGCGGACAGTCCAAGAGACCCAGTACTTC | CASSTRTVQETQYF
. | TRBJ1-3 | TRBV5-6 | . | TGTGCCAGCAGCCTAACGTCAACCCGCTCTGGAAACACCATATATTTT | CASSLTSTRSGNTIYF
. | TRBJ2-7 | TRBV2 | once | TGTGCCAGCAGTGAAACGGGGATAGTCGAGCAGTACTTC | CASSETGIVEQYF
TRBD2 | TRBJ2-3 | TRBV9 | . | TGTGCCAGCAGCCCGAGAGCGGGGGGACGGACAGATACGCAGTATTTT | CASSPRAGGRTDTQYF
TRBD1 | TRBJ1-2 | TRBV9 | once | TGTGCCAGCAGCGTACGACAGGGCTATGGCTACACCTTC | CASSVRQGYGYTF
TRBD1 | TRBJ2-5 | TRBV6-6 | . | TGTGCCAGCAGCCGACAGGGAAGTGTGCTAGATGAGACCCAGTACTTC | CASSRQGSVLDETQYF
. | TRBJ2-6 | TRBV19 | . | TGTGCCAGTAGCCCAGGGTTCAGGGTACGTCCTGGGGCCAACGTCCTGACTTTC | CASSPGFRVRPGANVLTF
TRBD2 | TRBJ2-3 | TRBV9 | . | TGTGCCAGCAGCGTAGCAGTAGCGGGGGCCACAGATACGCAGTATTTT | CASSVAVAGATDTQYF
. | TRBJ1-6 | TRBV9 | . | TGTGCCAGTTCAACAAGCTCCTATAATTCACCCCTCCACTTT | CASSTSSYNSPLHF
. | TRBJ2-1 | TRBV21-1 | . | TGTGCCAGCAGCAAAGCGGAAAGACCAAACCTCCGGACAAATGAGCAGTTCTTC | CASSKAERPNLRTNEQFF
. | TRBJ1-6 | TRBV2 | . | TGTGCCAGCAGTGAACAGATGCTTAATTCACCCCTCCACTTT | CASSEQMLNSPLHF
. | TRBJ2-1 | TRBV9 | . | TGTGCCAGCAGCGGTGGACAGTACAATGAGCAGTTCTTC | CASSGGQYNEQFF
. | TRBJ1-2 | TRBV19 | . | TGTGCCAGTAGCAATCCCCAAGGACGAGGGAACCGTAACTATGGCTACACCTTC | CASSNPQGRGNRNYGYTF
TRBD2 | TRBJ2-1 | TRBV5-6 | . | TGTGCCAGCATTTCAGACGCAGGGAGGGTTAGCAATGAGCAGTTCTTC | CASISDAGRVSNEQFF
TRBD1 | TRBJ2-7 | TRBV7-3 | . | TGTGCCAGCAGCCCAGCCGGGACAGGGGGTTCCTACGAGCAGTACTTC | CASSPAGTGGSYEQYF
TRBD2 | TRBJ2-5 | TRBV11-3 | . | TGTGCCAGCAGCCCAGGGACTAGCGGCCAAGAGACCCAGTACTTC | CASSPGTSGQETQYF